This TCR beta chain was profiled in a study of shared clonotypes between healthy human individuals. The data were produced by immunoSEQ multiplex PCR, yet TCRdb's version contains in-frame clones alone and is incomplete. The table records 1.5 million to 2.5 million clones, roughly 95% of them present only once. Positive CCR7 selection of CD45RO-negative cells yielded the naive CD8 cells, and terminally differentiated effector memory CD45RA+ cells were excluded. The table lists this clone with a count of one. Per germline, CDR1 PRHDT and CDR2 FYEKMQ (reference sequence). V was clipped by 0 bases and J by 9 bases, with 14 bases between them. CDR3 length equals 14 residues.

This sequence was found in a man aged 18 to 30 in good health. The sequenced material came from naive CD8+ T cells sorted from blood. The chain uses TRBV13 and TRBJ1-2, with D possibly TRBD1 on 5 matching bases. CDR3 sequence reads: CASSLGLRPGSYTF. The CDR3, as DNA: TGTGCCAGCAGCTTAGGCCTTCGGCCAGGGAGCTACACCTTC.